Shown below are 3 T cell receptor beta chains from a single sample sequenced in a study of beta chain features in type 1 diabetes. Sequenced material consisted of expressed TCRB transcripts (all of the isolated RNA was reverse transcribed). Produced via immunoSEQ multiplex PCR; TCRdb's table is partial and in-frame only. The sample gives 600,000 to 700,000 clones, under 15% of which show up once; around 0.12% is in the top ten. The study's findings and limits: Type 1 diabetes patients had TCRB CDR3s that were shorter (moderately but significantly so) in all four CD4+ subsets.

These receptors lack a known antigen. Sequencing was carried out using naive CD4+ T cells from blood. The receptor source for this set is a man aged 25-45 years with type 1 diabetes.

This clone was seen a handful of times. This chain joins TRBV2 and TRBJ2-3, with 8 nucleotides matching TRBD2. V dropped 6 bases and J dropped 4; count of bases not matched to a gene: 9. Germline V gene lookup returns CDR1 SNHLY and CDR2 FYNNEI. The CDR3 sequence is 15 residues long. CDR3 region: CASRRGATFSDTQYF. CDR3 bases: TGTGCCAGCAGGCGGGGGGCTACATTCTCAGATACGCAGTATTTT.

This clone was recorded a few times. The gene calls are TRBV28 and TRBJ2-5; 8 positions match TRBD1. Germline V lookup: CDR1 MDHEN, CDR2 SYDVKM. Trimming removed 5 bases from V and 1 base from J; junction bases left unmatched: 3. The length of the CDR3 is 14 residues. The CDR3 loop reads CASSPTGVQETQYF. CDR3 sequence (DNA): TGTGCCAGCAGTCCGACAGGGGTCCAAGAGACCCAGTACTTC.

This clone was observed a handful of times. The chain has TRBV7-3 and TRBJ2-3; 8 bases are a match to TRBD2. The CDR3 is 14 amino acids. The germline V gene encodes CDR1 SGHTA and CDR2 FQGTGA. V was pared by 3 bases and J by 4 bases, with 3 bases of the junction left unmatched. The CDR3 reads CASSLGLVADTQYF. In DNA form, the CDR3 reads TGTGCCAGCAGCTTGGGACTAGTAGCAGATACGCAGTATTTT. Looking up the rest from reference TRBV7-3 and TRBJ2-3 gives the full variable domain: GAGVSQTPSNKVTEKGKYVELRCDPISGHTALYWYRQSLGQGPEFLIYFQGTGAADDSGLPNDRFFAVRPEGSVSTLKIQRTERGDSAVYLCASSLGLVADTQYFGPGTRLTVL.